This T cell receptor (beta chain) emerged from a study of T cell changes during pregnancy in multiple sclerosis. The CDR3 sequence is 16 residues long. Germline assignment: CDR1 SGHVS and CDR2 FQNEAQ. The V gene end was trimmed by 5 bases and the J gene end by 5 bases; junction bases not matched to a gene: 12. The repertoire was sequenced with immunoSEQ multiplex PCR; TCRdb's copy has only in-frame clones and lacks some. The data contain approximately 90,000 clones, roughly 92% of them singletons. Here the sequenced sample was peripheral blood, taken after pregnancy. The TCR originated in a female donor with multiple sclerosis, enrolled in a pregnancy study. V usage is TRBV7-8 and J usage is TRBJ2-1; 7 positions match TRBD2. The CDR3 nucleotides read TGTGCCAGCAGCACTCCCCGGGACTACCAACACAATGAGCAGTTCTTC. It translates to CASSTPRDYQHNEQFF.